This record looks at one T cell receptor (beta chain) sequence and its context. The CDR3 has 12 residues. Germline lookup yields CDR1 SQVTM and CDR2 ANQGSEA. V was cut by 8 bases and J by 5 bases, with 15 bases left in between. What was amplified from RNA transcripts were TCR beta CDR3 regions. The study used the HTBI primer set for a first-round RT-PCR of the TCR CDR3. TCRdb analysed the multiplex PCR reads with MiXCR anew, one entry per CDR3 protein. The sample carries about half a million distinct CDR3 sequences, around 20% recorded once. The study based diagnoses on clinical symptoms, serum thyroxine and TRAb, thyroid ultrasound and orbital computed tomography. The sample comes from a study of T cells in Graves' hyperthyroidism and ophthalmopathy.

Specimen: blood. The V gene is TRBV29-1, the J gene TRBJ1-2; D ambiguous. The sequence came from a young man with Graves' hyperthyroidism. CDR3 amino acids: CSIAGLSYGYTF. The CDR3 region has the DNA TGCAGCATCGCGGGTCTTTCATATGGCTACACCTTC.